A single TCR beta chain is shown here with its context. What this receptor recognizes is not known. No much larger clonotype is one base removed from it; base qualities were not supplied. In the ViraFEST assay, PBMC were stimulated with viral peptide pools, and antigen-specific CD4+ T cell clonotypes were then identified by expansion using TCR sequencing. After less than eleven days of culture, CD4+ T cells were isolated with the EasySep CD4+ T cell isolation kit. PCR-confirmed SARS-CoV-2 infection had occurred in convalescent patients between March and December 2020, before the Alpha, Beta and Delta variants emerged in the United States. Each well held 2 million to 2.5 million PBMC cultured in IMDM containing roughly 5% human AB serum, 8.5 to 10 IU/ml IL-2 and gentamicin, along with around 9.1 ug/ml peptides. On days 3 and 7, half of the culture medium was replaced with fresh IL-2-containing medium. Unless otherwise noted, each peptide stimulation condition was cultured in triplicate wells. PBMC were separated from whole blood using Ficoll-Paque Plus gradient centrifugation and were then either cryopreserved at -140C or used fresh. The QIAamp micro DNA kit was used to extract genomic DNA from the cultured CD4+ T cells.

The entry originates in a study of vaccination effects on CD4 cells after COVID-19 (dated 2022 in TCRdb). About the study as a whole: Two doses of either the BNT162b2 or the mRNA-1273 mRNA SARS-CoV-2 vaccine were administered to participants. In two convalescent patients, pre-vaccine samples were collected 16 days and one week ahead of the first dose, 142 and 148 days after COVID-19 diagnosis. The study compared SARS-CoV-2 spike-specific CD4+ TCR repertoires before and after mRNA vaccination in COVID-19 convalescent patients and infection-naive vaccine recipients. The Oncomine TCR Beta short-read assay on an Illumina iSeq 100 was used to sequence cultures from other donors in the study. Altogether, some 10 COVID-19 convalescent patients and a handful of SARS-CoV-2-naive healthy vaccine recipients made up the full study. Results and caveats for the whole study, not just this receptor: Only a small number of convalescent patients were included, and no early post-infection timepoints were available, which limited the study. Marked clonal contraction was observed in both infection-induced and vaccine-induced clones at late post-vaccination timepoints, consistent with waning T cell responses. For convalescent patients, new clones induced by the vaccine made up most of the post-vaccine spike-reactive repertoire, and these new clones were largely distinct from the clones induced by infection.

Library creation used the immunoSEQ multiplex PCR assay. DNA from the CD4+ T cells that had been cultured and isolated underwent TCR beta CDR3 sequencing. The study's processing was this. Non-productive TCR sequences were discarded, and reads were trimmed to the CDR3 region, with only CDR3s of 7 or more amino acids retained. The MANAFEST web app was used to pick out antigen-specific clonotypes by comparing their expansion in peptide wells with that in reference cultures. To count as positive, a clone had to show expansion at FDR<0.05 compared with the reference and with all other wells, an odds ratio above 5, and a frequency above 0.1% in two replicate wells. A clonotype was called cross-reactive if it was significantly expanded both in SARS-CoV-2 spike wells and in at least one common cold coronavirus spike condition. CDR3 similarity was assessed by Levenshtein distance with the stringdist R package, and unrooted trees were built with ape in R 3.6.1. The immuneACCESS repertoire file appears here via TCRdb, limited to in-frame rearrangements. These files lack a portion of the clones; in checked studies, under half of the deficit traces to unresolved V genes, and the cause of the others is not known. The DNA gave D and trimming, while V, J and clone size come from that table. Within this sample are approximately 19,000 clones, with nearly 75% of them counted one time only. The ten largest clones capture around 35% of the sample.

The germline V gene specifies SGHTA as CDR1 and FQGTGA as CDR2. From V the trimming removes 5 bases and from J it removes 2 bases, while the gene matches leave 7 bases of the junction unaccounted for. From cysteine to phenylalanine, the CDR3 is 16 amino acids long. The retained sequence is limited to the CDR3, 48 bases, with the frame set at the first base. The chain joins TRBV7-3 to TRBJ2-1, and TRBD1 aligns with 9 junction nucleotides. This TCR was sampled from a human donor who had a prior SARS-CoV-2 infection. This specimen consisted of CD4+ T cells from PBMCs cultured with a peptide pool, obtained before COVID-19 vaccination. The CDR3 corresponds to CASSPNRQGAYNEQFF. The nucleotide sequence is TGTGCCAGCAGCCCAAACCGACAGGGGGCCTACAATGAGCAGTTCTTC.